This T cell receptor beta chain originates from a study of blood T cell repertoires in COVID-19. Turning to the study itself: The cDNA or gDNA used as material had been derived from T cells, B-cell-depleted T cells, or PBMCs.

Trimming stripped 2 bases from V and 5 bases from J, with 16 bases between. The CDR3 consists of 17 residues. CDR1 is SGHTA, CDR2 FQGNSA, per germline. Followed longitudinally, the Seattle patients had been enrolled during active infection. The table came from immunoSEQ multiplex PCR; TCRdb's copy has only in-frame clones and leaves some out. The sample comprises 250,000 to 300,000 clones, about nine tenths of which are singletons, and 2.2% rests with the top ten. This chain connects TRBV7-2 to TRBJ1-6, with D perhaps matching TRBD1 (6 bases). The source of this sequence is a woman in her twenties or thirties with COVID-19, enrolled during active disease. The sequencing sample was made of peripheral blood. CDR3 in DNA: TGTGCCAGCAGCTTAAAATTCGACAGGACGAATAATTCACCCCTCCACTTT. Its translation: CASSLKFDRTNNSPLHF.